Shown below are 24 T cell receptor beta chains from a single sample sequenced in a study of graft-versus-host responses after intestinal transplantation. Repertoires were generated with immunoSEQ multiplex PCR, while TCRdb's copy carries only in-frame clones and drops some. The sample yields 1,500 to 2,500 clones, roughly nine tenths seen once. Processed graft tissue released its intraepithelial and lamina propria lymphocytes. The specimen comprised ileum tissue, sampled about 70 days after transplant. The receptors were gathered from a human patient who received an intestinal transplant, so some T cells may come from the graft donor.

The rearrangement links TRBV4-2 to TRBJ1-3; maybe TRBD1 (6 bases). From germline, CDR1 is LGHNA and CDR2 YNFKEQ. The length of the CDR3 is 15 residues. Between the trimmed V and J ends, which lost 4 bases and 2 bases, there was a span of 12 bases. This CDR3 is CASSLTGSPGNTIYF. The CDR3 DNA reads as TGTGCCAGCAGCCTTACAGGGTCCCCTGGAAACACCATATATTTT.

The V gene is TRBV27, the J gene TRBJ2-5, with a tentative D call TRBD2 (5 bases). Germline V lookup: CDR1 MNHEY, CDR2 SMNVEV (reference sequence). The CDR3 contains 13 residues. Between the trimmed V and J ends, which lost 7 bases and 13 bases, there was a span of 22 bases. CDR3 nucleotide sequence: TGTGCCAGCAAAGGCAAGGGCGGGTACGAGCGGTACTTC. Amino acid sequence: CASKGKGGYERYF.

The rearrangement links TRBV4-1 to TRBJ2-4; tentative D call: TRBD1 (5 bases). The V gene's germline CDR1 is MGHRA and CDR2 YSYEKL. This CDR3 spans 18 amino acids. V lost 6 bases, J lost 2 bases, and 23 bases lay in between. The CDR3 protein is CASSPRPPGWLPKNIQYF. The DNA of the CDR3 is TGCGCCAGCAGTCCACGACCTCCAGGGTGGTTACCCAAAAACATTCAGTACTTC.

The chain recombines TRBV6-5 with TRBJ2-1; D ambiguous. Trimming pared 6 bases from V and 9 bases from J, leaving 15 bases between. In germline, CDR1 is MNHEY, CDR2 SVGAGI. CDR3 size: 13 residues. The CDR3 sequence is CASRFLIRGEQFF. The DNA of the CDR3 is TGTGCCAGCAGATTTTTAATCCGTGGTGAGCAGTTCTTC.

The J gene is TRBJ2-3, the V gene TRBV5-5; the D is unclear. This CDR3 is 18 amino acids long. V was pared by 0 bases and J by 8 bases, with 25 bases between. From germline, CDR1 is SGHKS and CDR2 YYEKEE (reference sequence). CDR3 in amino acids: CASSLGWVAGARWGTQYF. DNA for the CDR3: TGTGCCAGCAGCTTGGGGTGGGTGGCCGGAGCTAGGTGGGGTACGCAGTATTTT. The variable domain in full, completed from reference TRBV5-5 and TRBJ2-3, reads DAGVTQSPTHLIKTRGQQVTLRCSPISGHKSVSWYQQVLGQGPQFIFQYYEKEERGRGNFPDRFSARQFPNYSSELNVNALLLGDSALYLCASSLGWVAGARWGTQYFGPGTRLTVL.

This chain connects TRBV28 to TRBJ2-7; 7 bases agree with TRBD1. CDR3 length: 17 residues. In germline, CDR1 is MDHEN, CDR2 SYDVKM. The junction had 10 bases not matched to a gene; V was cut back by 2 bases and J by 0 bases. CDR3 nucleotides: TGTGCCAGCAGTTTACCCGTTTCGGGACAGACCTCCTACGAGCAGTACTTC. This translates into CASSLPVSGQTSYEQYF.

As for this clone: Additional DNA sequences in this sample encode the identical CDR3. The chain carries TRBV19 and TRBJ1-2, with 9 positions matching TRBD1. The germline V gene has CDR1 LNHDA and CDR2 SQIVND (reference sequence). V dropped 3 bases and J dropped 7; count of bases not matched to a gene: 6. CDR3 length: 14 residues. The CDR3 DNA reads TGTGCCAGTAGTATTTACAGGGGGCGGCTTGGCTACACCTTC. It specifies CASSIYRGRLGYTF.

CDR3: CASSPILRQAAKYF. The DNA for the CDR3 is TGTGCCAGCTCACCAATACTACGACAGGCTGCGAAGTACTTC. This chain joins TRBV18 and TRBJ2-7; D perhaps matches TRBD1 (6 bases). This CDR3 region has 14 residues. V was clipped by 2 bases and J by 11 bases, with 19 bases between them. Germline lookup yields CDR1 KGHSH and CDR2 LQKENI.

The chain carries TRBV7-6 and TRBJ2-3, with 11 bases lining up with TRBD2. Unmatched junction bases numbered 6, after V lost 4 bases and J lost 3 bases. The CDR3 extends over 16 amino acids. Germline lookup yields CDR1 SGHVS and CDR2 FNYEAQ. The CDR3 is CASSYSGRASTDTQYF. Written as DNA, the CDR3 is TGTGCCAGCAGCTATAGCGGGAGGGCCTCTACAGATACGCAGTATTTT.

Notes on this clone: Other DNA sequences in this sample translate to the same CDR3. V and J are TRBV5-6 and TRBJ1-1; no clear D. V lost 1 base and J lost 5, with 6 bases in between. This CDR3 region has 12 residues. The germline V gene encodes CDR1 SGHDT and CDR2 YYEEEE. DNA for the CDR3: TGTGCCAGCAGCTTGCGAGGGACTGAAGCTTTCTTT. This encodes CASSLRGTEAFF.

CDR3 in amino acids: CASSLGRRSYNEQFF. The DNA of the CDR3 is TGTGCCAGCAGCCTGGGTCGGCGCTCCTACAATGAGCAGTTCTTC. The chain joins TRBV7-6 to TRBJ2-1, with no clear D. Per germline, CDR1 SGHVS and CDR2 FNYEAQ. V was shortened by 5 bases and J by 0 bases, with 11 bases between the two germline ends. The CDR3 loop spans 15 amino acids.

The chain has TRBV7-2 and TRBJ1-4; D unresolved. The CDR3 loop spans 13 amino acids. Germline CDR1 reads SGHTA; CDR2 reads FQGNSA. Trimming cost V 5 bases and J 4 bases, with 8 bases left between them. The chain's CDR3 is CASSPYGNEKLFF. In nucleotides, the CDR3 is TGTGCCAGCAGCCCCTATGGTAATGAAAAACTGTTTTTT.

V gene TRBV4-2 combines with J gene TRBJ2-1; TRBD2 matches 9 bases. The junction had 4 bases not matched to a gene; V was cut back by 0 bases and J by 4 bases. This CDR3 comprises 16 residues. CDR1 and CDR2 (germline): LGHNA, YNFKEQ. CDR3 sequence: CASSQELAGVYNEQFF. In DNA, the CDR3 is TGTGCCAGCAGCCAAGAGTTAGCGGGGGTATACAATGAGCAGTTCTTC.

In the case of this clone: The same CDR3 also results from other DNA sequences found in this sample. The CDR3 region has the DNA TGTGCCAGCAGTTTGACAGGCACCGGGGAGCTGTTTTTT. It translates to CASSLTGTGELFF. This chain links TRBV25-1 with TRBJ2-2; a possible D gene is TRBD1 (6 bases). Germline V gene sequence: CDR1 MGHDK, CDR2 SYGVNS. This CDR3 has 13 residues. Trimming took off 5 bases at V and 4 bases at J, with 8 bases between the two ends. The full variable domain, with the rest looked up from reference TRBV25-1 and TRBJ2-2, is EADIYQTPRYLVIGTGKKITLECSQTMGHDKMYWYQQDPGMELHLIHYSYGVNSTEKGDLSSESTVSRIRTEHFPLTLESARPSHTSQYLCASSLTGTGELFFGEGSRLTVL.

The chain carries TRBV7-9 and TRBJ2-7; TRBD2 might be the D (5 bases). V shed 3 bases and J shed 6 bases, with 15 bases lying between them. Germline CDR1 SEHNR, CDR2 FQNEAQ (reference sequence). The CDR3 sequence is 14 residues long. The CDR3 protein is CASSFPRTRAEQYF. CDR3 in DNA: TGTGCCAGCAGCTTTCCCCGTACGAGGGCCGAGCAGTACTTC. The variable domain in full, completed from reference TRBV7-9 and TRBJ2-7, reads DTGVSQNPRHKITKRGQNVTFRCDPISEHNRLYWYRQTLGQGPEFLTYFQNEAQLEKSRLLSDRFSAERPKGSFSTLEIQRTEQGDSAMYLCASSFPRTRAEQYFGPGTRLTVT.

The chain recombines TRBV9 with TRBJ1-3; perhaps TRBD1 as D (5 bases). Trimming took off 0 bases at V and 1 base at J, with 5 bases between the two ends. Germline-derived CDR1 and CDR2 are SGDLS and YYNGEE. The CDR3 length is 14 residues. The CDR3 protein is CASSVGQSGNTIYF. As DNA, the CDR3 is TGTGCCAGCAGCGTAGGACAGTCTGGAAACACCATATATTTT.

The V gene is TRBV11-1, the J gene TRBJ1-6; 7 bases map to TRBD1. V gave up 5 bases and J gave up 10 bases; unmatched junction bases: 14. Looked up from germline, CDR1 is SGHAT and CDR2 is FQDESV (reference sequence). The CDR3 sequence is 16 residues long. CDR3 sequence reads: CASSQATGPILSPLHF. CDR3 sequence (DNA): TGTGCCAGCAGCCAAGCGACAGGGCCAATTCTGTCACCCCTCCACTTT.

This clone was observed a single time. The chain carries TRBV6-1 and TRBJ2-5; possibly TRBD2 for D (6 bases). The end of the DNA fits TRBJ2-7 better, so the J call may be wrong. Germline CDR1 MNHNS, CDR2 SASEGT. There are 15 residues in the CDR3. For the CDR3, the DNA is TGTGCCAGCAGTACAAACCGGGAGCGGGTTTACGAGCAGTACTTC. Translated, it gives CASSTNRERVYEQYF.

The chain employs TRBV6-6 and TRBJ2-3; D not resolved. The germline CDR1 and CDR2 sequences are MNHNY and SVGAGI (reference sequence). V lost 5 bases and J 0 bases, leaving 3 bases between the germline ends. The length of the CDR3 is 12 residues. DNA of the CDR3: TGTGCCAGCAGTGGAAGCACAGATACGCAGTATTTT. Its protein is CASSGSTDTQYF.

As regards this clone: Relative to the germline gene, one junction end is altered; a read error may explain this. The rearrangement uses TRBV4-1 and TRBJ1-4; D gene ambiguous. Germline V gene data show CDR1 as MGHRA and CDR2 as YSYEKL. The CDR3 loop spans 14 amino acids. CDR3: CASSHHPRWAIRLF. For the CDR3, the DNA is TGCGCCAGCAGCCACCATCCTAGGTGGGCTATCCGGCTTTTT.

The CDR3 DNA reads as TGTGCCAGCAGTGTCTTCCCGGGACAGGGGAACACAGATACGCAGTATTTT. Protein sequence: CASSVFPGQGNTDTQYF. J is TRBJ2-3 and V is TRBV6-4; 10 bases align to TRBD1. Germline assignment: CDR1 MRHNA and CDR2 SNTAGT. V lost 4 bases to trimming and J lost 2 bases; unmatched junction nucleotides: 9. The CDR3 runs to 17 residues.

The V and J genes are TRBV5-1 and TRBJ2-2; no clear D gene. V was clipped by 7 bases and J by 0 bases, with 19 bases between them. This CDR3 spans 17 amino acids. Germline CDR1 is SGHRS and CDR2 is YFSETQ. The CDR3 nucleotides are TGCGCCAGCCCCCCGCGCTCGGTCGTACCGAACACCGGGGAGCTGTTTTTT. Amino acid sequence: CASPPRSVVPNTGELFF.

The V call is TRBV5-1, the J call TRBJ2-7; 11 positions agree with TRBD1. Germline V gene sequence: CDR1 SGHRS, CDR2 YFSETQ. The CDR3 is made up of 15 amino acids. J was trimmed by 4 bases and V by 2 bases; bases with no gene match: 5. This CDR3 reads CASSFGQGAVYEQYF. The CDR3 nucleotides read TGCGCCAGCAGCTTCGGACAGGGGGCGGTGTACGAGCAGTACTTC.

This clone was seen just once. One end of the junction does not line up with germline, which may come from a read error. The J gene is TRBJ2-7, the V gene TRBV4-1, with D perhaps TRBD2 (6 bases). CDR3 length: 14 residues. The germline V gene has CDR1 MGHRA and CDR2 YSYEKL. CDR3 nucleotide sequence: TGTGCCAGCAGCCAGGAGGGGCCTCTAGGCGAGCAGTACTTC. Its protein is CASSQEGPLGEQYF.